The clone carrying this TCR beta chain was observed a few times. The target antigen is unknown. The V and J ends lost 4 bases and 6 bases, in that order; junction bases with no gene match: 5. Germline assignment: CDR1 SGHTA and CDR2 FQGTGA. The CDR3 has 13 amino acids. The data belong to a study of Ad26.COV2.S vaccination and SARS-CoV-2 variants. This table comes from immunoSEQ multiplex PCR, and its TCRdb copy is limited to in-frame clones, with some not included. The sample has 350,000 to 500,000 clones, approximately 90% seen once. As to treatment: roughly 20 received Ad26.COV2.S at low or high dose, single or two shots; roughly five received placebo; per-sample allocation not given. Sampling happened 63 days after the first vaccine or placebo injection. Broader study findings: Greater spike-specific TCR breadth was seen in vaccine recipients than in placebo recipients.

V and J are TRBV7-3 and TRBJ1-1; 7 bases agree with TRBD1. The source material was peripheral blood, sampled in a trial of Ad26.COV2.S vaccine versus placebo. The sequence was collected from a person between 18 and 59 years old who received the Ad26.COV2.S COVID-19 vaccine or a placebo. The CDR3 coding sequence is TGTGCCAGCAGCTCCCGACAGGGTTCTGAAGCTTTCTTT. Translated, it gives CASSSRQGSEAFF.